A selection of T cell receptor beta chains follows, all from one sample in a study of blood T cells in healthy people across ages. From the 5' RACE reads, TCRdb called clonotypes with MiXCR, one entry per CDR3 protein. Of under 2 million distinct CDR3 sequences in the sample, about 31% were seen once. The sample was blood. All receptors derive from a woman in her twenties or thirties in good health. CDR3s include the opening cysteine and the closing phenylalanine or tryptophan. Fields, in order: clone size, D gene, J gene, V gene, CDR3 protein, CDR3 DNA. The D gene is left open where the match is weak. Rows may omit the clone size; those that give it use once, few, many or a size class.

few	TRBD2	TRBJ2-1	TRBV7-8	CASSFSSGGPYNEQFF	TGTGCCAGCAGCTTCTCTAGCGGGGGACCGTACAATGAGCAGTTCTTC
NA	NA	TRBJ2-7	TRBV7-2	CASSFEGSAYEQYF	TGTGCCAGCAGCTTTGAGGGATCCGCCTACGAGCAGTACTTC
many	NA	TRBJ1-2	TRBV29-1	CSVVVDYGYTF	TGCAGCGTTGTAGTGGACTATGGCTACACCTTC
many	NA	TRBJ1-2	TRBV5-1	CASSWGENYGYTF	TGCGCCAGCAGCTGGGGGGAAAACTATGGCTACACCTTC
NA	NA	TRBJ2-3	TRBV5-1	CASSLSFPSEQYF	TGCGCCAGCAGCTTGTCTTTTCCGTCTGAGCAGTATTTT
few	NA	TRBJ2-5	TRBV6-5	CASSYVLGGKETQYF	TGTGCCAGCAGTTACGTTCTGGGGGGAAAAGAGACCCAGTACTTC
NA	NA	TRBJ1-2	TRBV20-1	CSARDLAGHYGYTF	TGCAGTGCTAGAGATTTAGCAGGTCACTATGGCTACACCTTC
NA	TRBD1	TRBJ2-1	TRBV20-1	CSAMTGNHNEQFF	TGCAGTGCTATGACAGGGAACCACAATGAGCAGTTCTTC
NA	TRBD1	TRBJ1-2	TRBV4-2	CASSPSIRVTGADGYTF	TGTGCCAGCAGCCCGTCGATTCGAGTGACAGGGGCAGATGGCTACACCTTC
NA	NA	TRBJ1-5	TRBV3-1	CASSQMTGHQPQHF	TGTGCCAGCAGCCAAATGACAGGCCATCAGCCCCAGCATTTT
NA	NA	TRBJ1-1	TRBV3-1	CASSQNGVNAEAFF	TGTGCCAGCAGCCAAAATGGGGTTAACGCTGAAGCTTTCTTT
many	TRBD2	TRBJ2-2	TRBV20-1	CSAKLAGNTGELFF	TGCAGTGCTAAACTAGCGGGGAACACCGGGGAGCTGTTTTTT
many	NA	TRBJ2-7	TRBV27	CASSLLGWDTPYEQYF	TGTGCCAGCAGTTTATTAGGTTGGGATACCCCCTACGAGCAGTACTTC
few	NA	TRBJ1-2	TRBV29-1	CSVEGRTNYGYTF	TGCAGCGTTGAGGGCAGGACTAACTATGGCTACACCTTC
few	TRBD2	TRBJ2-7	TRBV4-1	CASSLIAGQSYEQYF	TGCGCCAGCAGCCTAATAGCGGGACAATCCTACGAGCAGTACTTC
many	NA	TRBJ2-1	TRBV2	CASSEGLYNEQFF	TGTGCCAGCAGCGAGGGACTGTACAATGAGCAGTTCTTC
NA	NA	TRBJ2-7	TRBV20-1	CSARDIGFVEQYF	TGCAGTGCTAGAGACATAGGCTTCGTGGAGCAGTACTTC
few	TRBD1	TRBJ1-2	TRBV12-5	CASGLGDSLVYGYTF	TGTGCTAGTGGTTTGGGGGACAGTCTAGTCTATGGCTACACCTTC
NA	TRBD2	TRBJ2-7	TRBV5-1	CASSLAGTSGYEQHF	TGCGCCAGCAGCCTGGCGGGAACTAGCGGCTACGAGCAGCACTTC
NA	TRBD1	TRBJ1-5	TRBV6-2/TRBV6-3	CASTQGQGAISQHF	TGTGCCAGCACCCAGGGACAGGGGGCAATATCCCAGCATTTT
few	TRBD1	TRBJ2-3	TRBV9	CASSVTGTGKDTQYF	TGTGCCAGCAGCGTAACCGGGACAGGCAAGGATACGCAGTATTTT
few	TRBD1	TRBJ2-5	TRBV28	CASSARGQGKETQYF	TGTGCCAGCAGTGCAAGGGGACAGGGCAAGGAGACCCAGTACTTC